Each of the 19 T cell receptor beta chains below was sequenced from the same sample in a study of blood T cell repertoires in COVID-19. TCRdb's table, derived via immunoSEQ multiplex PCR, lists solely in-frame clones and lacks some. The sample has tens of thousands of clones, roughly 91% seen once. Specimen: peripheral blood. Every receptor here comes from a woman in her forties or fifties in a cohort sampled during active COVID-19.

The chain joins TRBV5-1 to TRBJ2-1; D gene unclear. CDR3 length: 12 amino acids. The germline gives CDR1 SGHRS, CDR2 YFSETQ. The V and J ends lost 0 bases and 9 bases respectively, with 7 bases between them. As DNA, the CDR3 is TGCGCCAGCAGCTTGGACAGATTTGAGCAGTTCTTC. This translates into CASSLDRFEQFF. Supplemented by reference TRBV5-1 and TRBJ2-1, the full variable domain reads KAGVTQTPRYLIKTRGQQVTLSCSPISGHRSVSWYQQTPGQGLQFLFEYFSETQRNKGNFPGRFSGRQFSNSRSEMNVSTLELGDSALYLCASSLDRFEQFFGPGTRLTVL.

This chain joins TRBV6-1 and TRBJ1-2, with D unclear. The CDR3 consists of 13 residues. Germline CDR1 and CDR2: MNHNS and SASEGT. The V and J ends lost 7 bases and 4 bases respectively, with 13 bases between them. The CDR3 loop reads CASTPTQAYGYTF. CDR3 bases: TGTGCCAGCACCCCGACGCAGGCCTATGGCTACACCTTC.

The gene calls are TRBV6-5 and TRBJ2-7, with D possibly TRBD1 on 5 matching bases. The germline V and J ends were trimmed by 6 bases and 1 base, with 13 bases remaining between them. This CDR3 has 14 amino acids. Germline V gene sequence: CDR1 MNHEY, CDR2 SVGAGI. The chain's CDR3 is CASSPRRESYEQYF. The CDR3 bases are TGTGCCAGCAGCCCACGCAGGGAATCCTACGAGCAGTACTTC.

The V gene is TRBV15, the J gene TRBJ2-4; 9 bases map to TRBD1. The CDR3 totals 15 residues. V was clipped by 7 bases and J by 3 bases; unmatched bases: 7. Per germline, CDR1 LNHNV and CDR2 YYDKDF (reference sequence). Written as DNA, the CDR3 is TGTGCCACCACACCGACAGGGGGAGGCAAAAACATTCAGTACTTC. This encodes CATTPTGGGKNIQYF.

This clone came up once. This chain links TRBV4-2 with TRBJ1-4; 7 nucleotides align to TRBD1. Per the germline V gene, CDR1 is LGHNA and CDR2 is YNFKEQ. The V and J ends lost 3 bases and 8 bases, in that order; junction bases with no gene match: 9. The CDR3 is made up of 15 amino acids. CDR3 nucleotides: TGTGCCAGCAGCCAGCCGACAGGGACCGAAGAAAAACTGTTTTTT. Protein: CASSQPTGTEEKLFF.

The V gene is TRBV30, the J gene TRBJ1-1; 7 bases align to TRBD1. The CDR3 is 17 amino acids. V gave up 0 bases and J gave up 0 bases; unmatched junction bases: 10. The V gene's germline CDR1 is GTSNPN and CDR2 SVGIG (reference sequence). The CDR3 reads CAWSVRWTGAMNTEAFF. CDR3 coding DNA: TGTGCCTGGAGTGTACGTTGGACAGGAGCCATGAACACTGAAGCTTTCTTT.

As concerns this clone: This CDR3 is also generated by other DNA sequences in the sample. The rearrangement links TRBV9 to TRBJ2-1, with 9 bases that match TRBD1. V was clipped by 0 bases and J by 4 bases; unmatched bases: 2. The CDR3 contains 15 residues. Germline V gene sequence: CDR1 SGDLS, CDR2 YYNGEE. Written as DNA, the CDR3 is TGTGCCAGCAGCGTAGTGGGACAGGGTTACAATGAGCAGTTCTTC. Amino acid sequence: CASSVVGQGYNEQFF.

The rearrangement links TRBV3-1 (or the pseudogene TRBV3-2) to TRBJ1-1; TRBD1 matches at 8 bases. CDR1 is LGHDT, CDR2 YNNKEL, per germline (reference sequence). J was trimmed by 8 bases and V by 4 bases; bases with no gene match: 12. CDR3 length: 15 residues. The CDR3 reads CASSPMGDRDREAFF. For the CDR3, the DNA is TGTGCCAGCAGCCCGATGGGGGATAGGGACAGGGAAGCTTTCTTT.

The rearrangement uses TRBV3-1 (or the pseudogene TRBV3-2) and TRBJ2-2; a weak D match, TRBD1 (7 bases). The V gene's germline CDR1 is LGHDT and CDR2 YNNKEL (reference sequence). Trimming pared 4 bases from V and 13 bases from J, leaving 16 bases between. The CDR3 extends over 13 amino acids. The CDR3 protein is CASSPSEGAVLFF. The CDR3 nucleotides read TGTGCCAGCAGCCCATCGGAGGGGGCGGTGCTGTTTTTT.

The CDR3 sequence: CASGGEYSNQPQHF. CDR3 nucleotides: TGTGCCAGTGGGGGGGAATATAGCAATCAGCCCCAGCATTTT. The chain has TRBV6-6 and TRBJ1-5, with a weak D call TRBD1 (5 bases). Germline CDR1 MNHNY, CDR2 SVGAGI (reference sequence). V lost 9 bases and J lost 0, with 12 bases in between. This CDR3 has 14 amino acids.

This chain links TRBV6-2 or TRBV6-3 with TRBJ1-5; 7 nucleotides match TRBD1. V lost 2 bases to trimming and J lost 4 bases; unmatched junction nucleotides: 5. CDR3 size: 15 residues. Germline V gene lookup returns CDR1 MNHEY and CDR2 SVGEGT. The CDR3 sequence is CASSYRDSFNQPQHF. CDR3 bases: TGTGCCAGCAGTTACCGGGACAGCTTTAATCAGCCCCAGCATTTT.

The rearrangement uses TRBV6-1 and TRBJ2-5; 12 bases are shared with TRBD1. Germline V gene sequence: CDR1 MNHNS, CDR2 SASEGT. Germline trimming cut 2 bases from V and 3 bases from J; bases unmatched to any gene: 16. There are 20 residues in the CDR3. In nucleotides, the CDR3 is TGTGCCAGCAGTGAATTCCCGGGACAGGGGGCGCGGAACTTTAAAGAGACCCAGTACTTC. Residues: CASSEFPGQGARNFKETQYF.

The CDR3 DNA is TGTGCCAGCAGTTTCCCAGCGGGAGTGATGGTTGAGCAGTTCTTC. Translation gives CASSFPAGVMVEQFF. The V and J genes are TRBV28 and TRBJ2-1; 8 positions agree with TRBD2. J was trimmed by 9 bases and V by 3 bases; bases with no gene match: 10. The germline gives CDR1 MDHEN, CDR2 SYDVKM. The CDR3 extends over 15 amino acids.

The chain recombines TRBV28 with TRBJ1-2, with 8 bases matching TRBD1. Germline CDR1 and CDR2: MDHEN and SYDVKM. The CDR3 spans 13 residues. V lost 6 bases and J lost 3; bases outside the gene matches: 3. DNA for the CDR3: TGTGCCAGCAGCTACAGGGGGGACTATGGCTACACCTTC. Its protein product is CASSYRGDYGYTF.

The J gene is TRBJ2-5, the V gene TRBV5-1, with 8 bases that match TRBD1. V gave up 0 bases and J gave up 4 bases; unmatched junction bases: 11. Per germline, CDR1 SGHRS and CDR2 YFSETQ. This CDR3 has 17 residues. CDR3 protein: CASSLATGGGHIETQYF. The CDR3 nucleotides are TGCGCCAGCAGCTTGGCCACAGGGGGAGGTCATATAGAGACCCAGTACTTC.

This chain links TRBV28 with TRBJ2-1; the match to TRBD2 covers 8 bases. CDR3 length: 16 amino acids. Germline V gene lookup returns CDR1 MDHEN and CDR2 SYDVKM. Trimming removed 5 bases from V and 4 bases from J; junction bases left unmatched: 10. CDR3 in amino acids: CASSPYAGLVYNEQFF. The CDR3 nucleotides are TGTGCCAGCAGTCCTTACGCGGGACTAGTATACAATGAGCAGTTCTTC.

This chain connects TRBV3-1 (or the pseudogene TRBV3-2) to TRBJ2-3, with D possibly matching TRBD2 (5 bases). This CDR3 comprises 17 residues. The germline gives CDR1 LGHDT, CDR2 YNNKEL (reference sequence). V shed 0 bases and J shed 0 bases, with 13 bases lying between them. The CDR3 is CASSQDRAGYSTDTQYF. The CDR3 DNA reads as TGTGCCAGCAGCCAAGATCGTGCGGGTTACAGCACAGATACGCAGTATTTT.

V is TRBV7-9 and J is TRBJ1-1; D is uncertain. Deletions cut 3 bases from V and 5 bases from J, with 13 bases between. The CDR3 has 14 residues. Germline V gene lookup returns CDR1 SEHNR and CDR2 FQNEAQ (reference sequence). This chain's CDR3 is CASSFPTGGTEAFF. CDR3 in DNA: TGTGCCAGCAGCTTTCCGACGGGAGGAACTGAAGCTTTCTTT.

This chain links TRBV28 with TRBJ1-2; 10 bases match TRBD1. The J segment lost 8 bases and the V segment lost 6 bases, leaving 15 bases of the junction unmatched. This CDR3 is 16 amino acids long. Germline CDR1 reads MDHEN; CDR2 reads SYDVKM. The CDR3 region is CASRSEPRDRGSGYTF. CDR3 DNA sequence: TGTGCCAGCAGATCTGAGCCCCGGGACAGGGGCTCGGGCTACACCTTC.